Presented here are 17 T cell receptor beta chains from one specimen sequenced in a study of control samples from healthy donors and cancer patients (dated by TCRdb to about 2020). The method behind the library was the immunoSEQ multiplex PCR assay. The immuneACCESS repertoire file appears here via TCRdb, limited to in-frame rearrangements. These files lack a portion of the clones; in checked studies, under half of the deficit traces to unresolved V genes, and the cause of the others is not known. This sample comprises roughly 70,000 clones, less than 95% of them detected only once. The ten largest clones represent 2.8% of the sample. The sequenced material came from blood. Receptors were obtained from a woman in her twenties or thirties in good health.

The gene calls are TRBV2 and TRBJ2-6; TRBD1 matches 9 bases. The ends lost 5 bases at V and 2 bases at J; junction bases unmatched: 7. This CDR3 has 17 amino acids. From germline, CDR1 is SNHLY and CDR2 FYNNEI. The CDR3 DNA is TGTGCCAGCAGTCCTAACAGGGGGCCTACTGGGGCCAACGTCCTGACTTTC. Its protein is CASSPNRGPTGANVLTF. Supplemented by reference TRBV2 and TRBJ2-6, the full variable domain reads EPEVTQTPSHQVTQMGQEVILRCVPISNHLYFYWYRQILGQKVEFLVSFYNNEISEKSEIFDDQFSVERPDGSNFTLKIRSTKLEDSAMYFCASSPNRGPTGANVLTFGAGSRLTVL.

CDR3 region: CASSLLTGEKLFF. The CDR3 DNA sequence: TGTGCCAGCAGCTTACTCACGGGTGAAAAACTGTTTTTT. This rearrangement joins TRBV13 to TRBJ1-4, with D uncertain. This CDR3 spans 13 amino acids. The V gene's germline CDR1 is PRHDT and CDR2 FYEKMQ (reference sequence). The V and J ends lost 2 bases and 7 bases respectively, with 8 bases between them.

The chain uses TRBV4-1 and TRBJ1-5; D call uncertain. Trimming took 4 bases from V and 6 from J, leaving 13 bases between them. Germline CDR1 is MGHRA and CDR2 is YSYEKL. The CDR3 sequence is 14 residues long. In nucleotides, the CDR3 is TGCGCCAGCAGCCGTCTTCTGGGGAGTCAGCCCCAGCATTTT. Translating gives CASSRLLGSQPQHF.

The rearrangement joins TRBV7-3 to TRBJ2-7, with a tentative D call TRBD1 (6 bases). Trimming shortened V by 6 bases and J by 2 bases, and 11 bases separated the two germline ends. The CDR3 extends over 13 amino acids. Germline V gene lookup returns CDR1 SGHTA and CDR2 FQGTGA. The CDR3 loop is CASSLAGAYEQYF. The CDR3 region has the DNA TGTGCCAGCAGTTTAGCAGGGGCCTACGAGCAGTACTTC.

The gene calls are TRBV19 and TRBJ2-7, with no clear D. From germline, CDR1 is LNHDA and CDR2 SQIVND (reference sequence). The CDR3 runs 13 residues. Trimming removed 5 bases from V and 1 base from J, with 9 bases in between. CDR3 in amino acids: CASSPGSSYEQYF. In DNA, the CDR3 is TGTGCCAGTAGTCCCGGCAGTTCCTACGAGCAGTACTTC.

This chain joins TRBV7-2 and TRBJ1-2; no definite D call. Trimming pared 5 bases from V and 4 bases from J, leaving 8 bases between. The length of the CDR3 is 12 residues. Germline CDR1 and CDR2: SGHTA and FQGNSA. The CDR3 DNA reads as TGTGCCAGCAGCGTCGACGGCTATGGCTACACCTTC. Translation gives CASSVDGYGYTF.

On this clone itself: The sample holds other DNA sequences that translate to the same CDR3. The chain employs TRBV10-3 and TRBJ1-1; tentative D call: TRBD1 (6 bases). Deletions cut 0 bases from V and 4 bases from J, with 15 bases between. The CDR3 spans 16 residues. Germline lookup yields CDR1 ENHRY and CDR2 SYGVKD. CDR3 nucleotide sequence: TGTGCCATCAGTGAGTCGAGGCAGGGGTATGGCACTGAAGCTTTCTTT. It yields the protein CAISESRQGYGTEAFF.

V usage is TRBV6-6 and J usage is TRBJ2-1; 8 bases map to TRBD2. V lost 6 bases, J lost 4 bases, and 17 bases stayed unmatched. CDR1 is MNHNY, CDR2 SVGAGI, per germline (reference sequence). The CDR3 has 18 residues. For the CDR3, the DNA is TGTGCCAGCAGACGATCTCCAGGGGTAGCGGGGTTTTACAATGAGCAGTTCTTC. This codes for CASRRSPGVAGFYNEQFF.

The J gene is TRBJ2-1, the V gene TRBV29-1; D perhaps matches TRBD2 (7 bases). Germline V gene lookup returns CDR1 SQVTM and CDR2 ANQGSEA. Trimming cost V 6 bases and J 9 bases, with 15 bases left between them. This CDR3 region has 12 residues. In DNA, the CDR3 is TGCAGCGTCGAGGGAGGGGGTAGTGAGCAGTTCTTC. Its protein product is CSVEGGGSEQFF.

The chain joins TRBV19 to TRBJ1-4, with no clear D. CDR3 length: 16 residues. Germline lookup yields CDR1 LNHDA and CDR2 SQIVND (reference sequence). V gave up 4 bases and J gave up 3 bases, with 15 bases separating them. CDR3 sequence: CASSKWTREANEKLFF. CDR3 DNA sequence: TGTGCCAGTAGTAAGTGGACCCGTGAAGCTAATGAAAAACTGTTTTTT.

In DNA form, the CDR3 reads TGCGCCAGCAGCTTGCAGGGCTCTGGAAACACCATATATTTT. Its protein product is CASSLQGSGNTIYF. The chain joins TRBV5-1 to TRBJ1-3; possible D gene TRBD1, 5 bases. Germline V gives CDR1 SGHRS, CDR2 YFSETQ. V was pared by 1 base and J by 0 bases, with 5 bases between. The CDR3 sequence is 14 residues long.

The J gene is TRBJ2-2, the V gene TRBV6-5, with no clear D. Germline V gives CDR1 MNHEY, CDR2 SVGAGI. The ends were cut back, 2 bases at V and 6 bases at J, with 7 bases in the middle. CDR3 length: 13 amino acids. This chain's CDR3 is CASSYEIAGELFF. CDR3 bases: TGTGCCAGCAGTTACGAGATCGCCGGGGAGCTGTTTTTT.

The V call is TRBV5-1, the J call TRBJ1-5; D is perhaps TRBD1 (5 bases). Germline V gene lookup returns CDR1 SGHRS and CDR2 YFSETQ. This CDR3 is built from 17 residues. The V gene lost 3 bases and the J gene lost 3 bases, with 19 bases spanning the gap. The CDR3 loop reads CASSWGKGRLPNQPQHF. The DNA for the CDR3 is TGCGCCAGCAGCTGGGGCAAGGGTCGGTTGCCCAATCAGCCCCAGCATTTT. Supplemented by reference TRBV5-1 and TRBJ1-5, the full variable domain reads KAGVTQTPRYLIKTRGQQVTLSCSPISGHRSVSWYQQTPGQGLQFLFEYFSETQRNKGNFPGRFSGRQFSNSRSEMNVSTLELGDSALYLCASSWGKGRLPNQPQHFGDGTRLSIL.

This chain uses TRBV28 with TRBJ2-3, with D uncertain. The CDR3 contains 11 residues. Germline loops: CDR1 MDHEN, CDR2 SYDVKM. Between the trimmed V and J ends, which lost 6 bases and 4 bases, there was a span of 5 bases. CDR3 region: CASRLADTQYF. Here the CDR3 DNA reads TGTGCCAGCAGGTTAGCAGATACGCAGTATTTT.

About this clone itself: This sample also contains other DNA sequences that code for the same CDR3. The chain carries TRBV7-9 and TRBJ1-5, with D possibly matching TRBD1 (5 bases). Per the germline V gene, CDR1 is SEHNR and CDR2 is FQNEAQ (reference sequence). The CDR3 consists of 13 residues. The V and J ends lost 5 bases and 2 bases respectively, with 7 bases between them. CDR3: CASSQGGNQPQHF. CDR3 coding DNA: TGTGCCAGCAGCCAAGGGGGCAATCAGCCCCAGCATTTT.

The chain combines TRBV5-6 with TRBJ2-5; TRBD1 aligns across 7 bases. The CDR3 spans 14 residues. The V gene end was trimmed by 2 bases and the J gene end by 6 bases; junction bases not matched to a gene: 7. Germline V gene sequence: CDR1 SGHDT, CDR2 YYEEEE. CDR3 bases: TGTGCCAGCAGCTTTAACAGGGGCCTAAAGACCCAGTACTTC. This gives the protein CASSFNRGLKTQYF.

This clone was found once. This chain links TRBV2 with TRBJ1-1, with D uncertain. V was trimmed by 7 bases and J by 4 bases, leaving 13 bases between them. Germline CDR1 reads SNHLY; CDR2 reads FYNNEI. The CDR3 is 13 residues long. This CDR3 reads CASIGVQGTEAFF. CDR3 bases: TGTGCCAGCATTGGGGTTCAAGGCACTGAAGCTTTCTTT. The complete variable domain, with remaining parts taken from reference TRBV2 and TRBJ1-1, reads EPEVTQTPSHQVTQMGQEVILRCVPISNHLYFYWYRQILGQKVEFLVSFYNNEISEKSEIFDDQFSVERPDGSNFTLKIRSTKLEDSAMYFCASIGVQGTEAFFGQGTRLTVV.